This T cell receptor (beta chain) was found in a study of identifying expanded T cells in peripheral blood. TCRdb keeps only in-frame clones here, not all; method: immunoSEQ multiplex PCR. In the table there are about 110,000 clones, about 89% of which are singletons. The study's findings and limits: Variance in clone template counts between approximately two-week samples significantly increased with total template count across all healthy donors.

Note on this clone: As yet, its antigen is unknown.

Between the trimmed V and J ends, which lost 4 bases and 3 bases, there was a span of 5 bases. Germline V CDR1 and CDR2: SGHRS, YFSETQ. This CDR3 contains 11 residues. This clonotype was obtained from a person between 18 and 75 years old in good health. The gene calls are TRBV5-1 and TRBJ2-7; D is ambiguous. Material: blood. As DNA, the CDR3 is TGCGCCAGCAGCCCAGGCTACGAGCAGTACTTC. Protein product: CASSPGYEQYF.